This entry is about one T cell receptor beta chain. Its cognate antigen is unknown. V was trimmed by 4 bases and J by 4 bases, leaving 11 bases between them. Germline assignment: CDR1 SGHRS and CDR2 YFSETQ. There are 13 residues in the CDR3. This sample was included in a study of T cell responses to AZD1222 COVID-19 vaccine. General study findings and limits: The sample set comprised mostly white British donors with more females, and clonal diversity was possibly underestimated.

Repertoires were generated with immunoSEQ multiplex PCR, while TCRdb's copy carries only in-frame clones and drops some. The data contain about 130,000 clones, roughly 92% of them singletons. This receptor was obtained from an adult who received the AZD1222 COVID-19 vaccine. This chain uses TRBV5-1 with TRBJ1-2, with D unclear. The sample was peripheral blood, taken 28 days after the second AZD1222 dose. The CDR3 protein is CASSPREPYGYTF. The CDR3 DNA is TGCGCCAGCAGCCCACGTGAACCCTATGGCTACACCTTC.